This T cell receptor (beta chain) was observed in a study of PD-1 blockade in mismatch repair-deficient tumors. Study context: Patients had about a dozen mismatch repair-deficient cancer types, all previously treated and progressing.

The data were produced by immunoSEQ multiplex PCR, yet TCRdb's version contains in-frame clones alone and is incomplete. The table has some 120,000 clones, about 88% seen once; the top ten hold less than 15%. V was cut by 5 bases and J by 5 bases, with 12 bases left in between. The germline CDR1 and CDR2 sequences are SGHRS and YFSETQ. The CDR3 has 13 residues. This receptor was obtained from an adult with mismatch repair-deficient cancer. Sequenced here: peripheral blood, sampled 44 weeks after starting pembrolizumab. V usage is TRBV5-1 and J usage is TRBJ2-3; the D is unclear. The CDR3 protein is CASRLDSGDTQYF. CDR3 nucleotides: TGCGCCAGCAGACTCGACTCAGGAGATACGCAGTATTTT.